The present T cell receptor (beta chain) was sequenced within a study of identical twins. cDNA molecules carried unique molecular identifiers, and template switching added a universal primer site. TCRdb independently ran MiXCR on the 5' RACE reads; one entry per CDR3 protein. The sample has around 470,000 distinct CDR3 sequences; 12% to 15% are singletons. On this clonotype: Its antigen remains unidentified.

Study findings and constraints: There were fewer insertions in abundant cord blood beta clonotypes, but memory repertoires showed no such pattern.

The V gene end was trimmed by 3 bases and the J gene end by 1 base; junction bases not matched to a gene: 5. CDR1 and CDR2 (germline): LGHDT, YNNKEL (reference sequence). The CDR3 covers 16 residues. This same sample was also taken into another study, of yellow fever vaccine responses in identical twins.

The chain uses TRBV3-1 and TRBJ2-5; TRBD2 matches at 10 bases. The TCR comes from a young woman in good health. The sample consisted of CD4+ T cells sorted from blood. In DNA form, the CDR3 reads TGTGCCAGCAGCCAGGGGAGCGGGGGGGCCCAAGAGACCCAGTACTTC. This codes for CASSQGSGGAQETQYF.